This paragraph covers one T cell receptor (beta chain) sequence. The antigen is undetermined. This sample was included in a study of T cells expressing NK-cell markers. Background on the study: Repertoires of TCR beta were obtained from T cells sorted as CD3+CD56+NKG2C+, CD3+CD56+NKG2C- and CD3+CD56-NKG2C+. Overall study results and limits: As a fraction of CD8+ T cells, dominant NKG2C+ clonotypes reached roughly 1.0-7.5% in 5 to 7 donors. It remained uncertain whether the expanded NKG2C+ T cell clones were specific for HCMV antigens. The same clonotypes also predominated in the CD3+CD56-NKG2C+ fraction of a few donors.

TCRdb reprocessed the 5' RACE reads; each CDR3 protein has one entry and no DNA is given. The data show over 150,000 distinct CDR3 sequences, and the top ten clones hold around a third. This CDR3 has 13 amino acids. The germline gives CDR1 SGHTA, CDR2 FQGTGA. The rearrangement links TRBV7-3 to TRBJ2-1; TCRdb names TRBD2, which stays unverified in the absence of DNA. This TCR came from a woman in her fifties or sixties in good health. Specimen: blood T cells: a sorted CD56 or NKG2C T cell subset, CD4+ or CD8+ T cells, or bulk PBMC T cells (not recorded which). CDR3 residues: CASSPLEGNEQFF.